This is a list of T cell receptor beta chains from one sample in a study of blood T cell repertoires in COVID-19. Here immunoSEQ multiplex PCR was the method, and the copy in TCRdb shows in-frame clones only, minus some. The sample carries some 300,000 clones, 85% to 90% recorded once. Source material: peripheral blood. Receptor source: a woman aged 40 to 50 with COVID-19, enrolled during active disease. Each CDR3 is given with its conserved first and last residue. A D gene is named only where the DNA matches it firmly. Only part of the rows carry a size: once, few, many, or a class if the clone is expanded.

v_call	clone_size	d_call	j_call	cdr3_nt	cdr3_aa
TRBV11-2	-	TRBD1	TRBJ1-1	TGTGCCAGCAGCTTACGCCAGGGGGAGAACACTGAAGCTTTCTTT	CASSLRQGENTEAFF
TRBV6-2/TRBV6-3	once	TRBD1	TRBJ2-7	TGTGCCAGCAGTTTGGGACAGGGAGGCTACGAGCAGTACTTC	CASSLGQGGYEQYF
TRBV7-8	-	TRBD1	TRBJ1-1	TGTGCCAGCAGCTTCCGAAGGGGACAGGGTTCCTATGGCACTGAAGCTTTCTTT	CASSFRRGQGSYGTEAFF
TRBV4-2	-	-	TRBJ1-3	TGTGCCAGCAGCCAAGATATGCAGGGAAACACCATATATTTT	CASSQDMQGNTIYF
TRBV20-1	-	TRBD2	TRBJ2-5	TGCAGTGCTAGTGGCGGGAGAGAGACCCAGTACTTC	CSASGGRETQYF
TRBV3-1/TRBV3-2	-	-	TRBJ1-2	TGTGCCAGCAGCCAATCCATGGGCTACACCTTC	CASSQSMGYTF
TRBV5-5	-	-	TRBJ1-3	TGTGCCAGCAGCCACACGGGAAACACCATATATTTT	CASSHTGNTIYF
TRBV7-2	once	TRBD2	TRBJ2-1	TGTGCCAGCAGCTTAGTAGCGGGGACCTACAATGAGCAGTTCTTC	CASSLVAGTYNEQFF
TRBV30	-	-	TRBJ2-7	TGTGCCTGGAGCAAGAGCACCTACGAGCAGTACTTC	CAWSKSTYEQYF
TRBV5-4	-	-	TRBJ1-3	TGTGCCAGCAGCTTGGGTCATCCCTCTGGAAACACCATATATTTT	CASSLGHPSGNTIYF
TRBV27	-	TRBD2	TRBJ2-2	TGTGCCAGCAGTCTGGAGCGGGAGGCCGGGGAGCTGTTTTTT	CASSLEREAGELFF
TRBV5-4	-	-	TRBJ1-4	TGTGCCAGCAGCTCAGACCCAGCCGTGGGCGAAAAACTGTTTTTT	CASSSDPAVGEKLFF
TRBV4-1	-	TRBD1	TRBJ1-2	TGCGCCAGCAGCCAAGATCAGCGTGACAGGGGCCATGGCTACACCTTC	CASSQDQRDRGHGYTF
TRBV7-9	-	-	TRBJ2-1	TGTGCCAGTCTCCCGGACAGATACAATGAGCAGTTCTTC	CASLPDRYNEQFF
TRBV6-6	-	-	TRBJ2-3	TGTGCCAGCAGTCTCCCTCTCACAGATACGCAGTATTTT	CASSLPLTDTQYF
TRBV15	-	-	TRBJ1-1	TGTGCCACCAGCAGAGATTACAAGAAGAACACTGAAGCTTTCTTT	CATSRDYKKNTEAFF
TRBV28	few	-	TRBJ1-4	TGTGCCAGCAGTCTACAGGGAAAACGCGAAAAACTGTTTTTT	CASSLQGKREKLFF
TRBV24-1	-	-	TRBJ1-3	TGTGCCACCAGTGAAGGGGCTCTCTCTGGAAACACCATATATTTT	CATSEGALSGNTIYF
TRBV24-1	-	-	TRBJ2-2	TGTGCCACCAGTGAATCCTCGACAGCCACGAACACCGGGGAGCTGTTTTTT	CATSESSTATNTGELFF
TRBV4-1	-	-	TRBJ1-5	TGCGCCAGCAGCACCAGGGAGGAGGGCAATCAGCCCCAGCATTTT	CASSTREEGNQPQHF
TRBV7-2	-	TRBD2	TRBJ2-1	TGTGCCAGCAGCTTAGCTCTAGCGGGACTGCAGTTCTTC	CASSLALAGLQFF
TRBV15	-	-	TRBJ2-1	TGTGCCACCAGCAGAGACAGGGTTTCTGTCAATGAGCAGTTCTTC	CATSRDRVSVNEQFF
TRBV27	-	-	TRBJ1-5	TGTGCCAGCCGCCCTCAGGGCCCTAGCAATCAGCCCCAGCATTTT	CASRPQGPSNQPQHF